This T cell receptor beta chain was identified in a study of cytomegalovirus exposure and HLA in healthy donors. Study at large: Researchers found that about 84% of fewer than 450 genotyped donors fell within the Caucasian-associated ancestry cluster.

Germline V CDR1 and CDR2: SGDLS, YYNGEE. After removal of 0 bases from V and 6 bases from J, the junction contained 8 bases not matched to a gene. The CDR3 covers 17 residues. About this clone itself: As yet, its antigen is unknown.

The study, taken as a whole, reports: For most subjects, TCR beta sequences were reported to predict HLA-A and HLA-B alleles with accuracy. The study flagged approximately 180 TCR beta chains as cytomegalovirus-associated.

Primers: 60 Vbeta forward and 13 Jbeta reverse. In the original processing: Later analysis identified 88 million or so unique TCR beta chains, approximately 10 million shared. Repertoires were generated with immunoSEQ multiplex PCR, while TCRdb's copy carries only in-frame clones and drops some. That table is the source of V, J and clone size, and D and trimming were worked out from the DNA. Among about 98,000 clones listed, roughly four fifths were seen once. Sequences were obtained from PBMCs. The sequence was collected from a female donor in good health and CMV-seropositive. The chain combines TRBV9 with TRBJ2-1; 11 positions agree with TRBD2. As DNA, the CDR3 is TGTGCCAGCAGCGTAGCGGGACTAGCGGAAGTCTCCAATGAGCAGTTCTTC. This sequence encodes CASSVAGLAEVSNEQFF.